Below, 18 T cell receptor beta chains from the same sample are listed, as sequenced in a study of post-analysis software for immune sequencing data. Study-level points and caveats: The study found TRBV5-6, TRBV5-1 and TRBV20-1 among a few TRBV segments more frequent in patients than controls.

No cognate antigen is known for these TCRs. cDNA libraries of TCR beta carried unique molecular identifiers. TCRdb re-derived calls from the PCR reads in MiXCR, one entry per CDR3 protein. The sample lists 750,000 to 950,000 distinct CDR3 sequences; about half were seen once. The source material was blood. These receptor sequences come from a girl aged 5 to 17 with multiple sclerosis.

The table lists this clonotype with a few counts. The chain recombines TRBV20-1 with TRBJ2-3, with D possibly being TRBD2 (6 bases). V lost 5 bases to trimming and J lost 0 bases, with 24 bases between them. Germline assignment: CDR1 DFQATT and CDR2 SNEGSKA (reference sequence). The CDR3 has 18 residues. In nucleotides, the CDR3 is TGCAGTGCTCCCGGGGGAGCGGGTATGCTCCATAGCACAGATACGCAGTATTTT. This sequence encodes CSAPGGAGMLHSTDTQYF.

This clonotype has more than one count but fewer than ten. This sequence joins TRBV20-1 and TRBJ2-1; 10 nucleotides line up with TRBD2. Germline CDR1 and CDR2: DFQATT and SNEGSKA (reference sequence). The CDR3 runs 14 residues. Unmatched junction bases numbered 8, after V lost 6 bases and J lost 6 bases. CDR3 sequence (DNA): TGCAGTGCGTCCCCCAGCGGGAGGGTCAATGAGCAGTTCTTC. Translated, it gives CSASPSGRVNEQFF.

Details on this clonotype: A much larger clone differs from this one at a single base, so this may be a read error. CDR3 coding DNA: TGCGGCGTTGCCGGCGGGGCAGCGAACACTGAAGCTTTCTTT. It yields the protein CGVAGGAANTEAFF. The rearrangement joins TRBV29-1 to TRBJ1-1, with D possibly matching TRBD1 (5 bases). CDR3 length equals 14 residues. Germline CDR1 SQVTM, CDR2 ANQGSEA.

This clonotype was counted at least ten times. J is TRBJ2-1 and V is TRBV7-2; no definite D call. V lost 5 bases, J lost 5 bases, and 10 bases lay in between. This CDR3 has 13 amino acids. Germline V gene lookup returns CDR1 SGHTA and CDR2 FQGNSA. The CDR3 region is CASSPGRDNEQFF. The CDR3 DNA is TGTGCCAGCAGCCCAGGACGCGACAATGAGCAGTTCTTC.

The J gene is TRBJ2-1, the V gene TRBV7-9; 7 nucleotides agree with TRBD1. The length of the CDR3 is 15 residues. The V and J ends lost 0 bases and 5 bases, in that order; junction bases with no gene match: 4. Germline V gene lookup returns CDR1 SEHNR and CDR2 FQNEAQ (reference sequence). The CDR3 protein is CASSLARGRHNEQFF. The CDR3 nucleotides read TGTGCCAGCAGCTTAGCCAGGGGGAGACACAATGAGCAGTTCTTC. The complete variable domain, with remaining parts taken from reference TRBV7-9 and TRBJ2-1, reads DTGVSQNPRHKITKRGQNVTFRCDPISEHNRLYWYRQTLGQGPEFLTYFQNEAQLEKSRLLSDRFSAERPKGSFSTLEIQRTEQGDSAMYLCASSLARGRHNEQFFGPGTRLTVL.

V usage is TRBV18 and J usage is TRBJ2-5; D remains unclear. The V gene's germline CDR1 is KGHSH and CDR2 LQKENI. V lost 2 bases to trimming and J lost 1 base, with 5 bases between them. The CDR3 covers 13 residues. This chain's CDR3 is CASSPNAQETQYF. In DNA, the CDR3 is TGTGCCAGCTCACCAAACGCCCAAGAGACCCAGTACTTC. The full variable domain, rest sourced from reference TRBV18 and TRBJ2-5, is NAGVMQNPRHLVRRRGQEARLRCSPMKGHSHVYWYRQLPEEGLKFMVYLQKENIIDESGMPKERFSAEFPKEGPSILRIQQVVRGDSAAYFCASSPNAQETQYFGPGTRLLVL.

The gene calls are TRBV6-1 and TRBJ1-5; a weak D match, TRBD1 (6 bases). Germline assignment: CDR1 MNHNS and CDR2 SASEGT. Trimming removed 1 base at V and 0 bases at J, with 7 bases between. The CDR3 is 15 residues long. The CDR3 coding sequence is TGTGCCAGCAGTGAAGGGACAGTTAGCAATCAGCCCCAGCATTTT. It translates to CASSEGTVSNQPQHF.

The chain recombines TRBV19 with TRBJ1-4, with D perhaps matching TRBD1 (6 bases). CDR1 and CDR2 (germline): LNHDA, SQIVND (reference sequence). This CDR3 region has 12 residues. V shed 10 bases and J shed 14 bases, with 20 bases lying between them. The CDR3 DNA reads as TGTGCCACACAGGGATTGGGCAGGGACCTGTTTTTT. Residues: CATQGLGRDLFF.

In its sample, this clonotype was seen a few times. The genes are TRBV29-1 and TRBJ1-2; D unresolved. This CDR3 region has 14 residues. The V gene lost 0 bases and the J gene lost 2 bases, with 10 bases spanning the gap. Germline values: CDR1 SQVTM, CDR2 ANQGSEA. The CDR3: CSVEEVGQNYGYTF. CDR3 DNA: TGCAGCGTTGAAGAAGTTGGGCAGAACTATGGCTACACCTTC.

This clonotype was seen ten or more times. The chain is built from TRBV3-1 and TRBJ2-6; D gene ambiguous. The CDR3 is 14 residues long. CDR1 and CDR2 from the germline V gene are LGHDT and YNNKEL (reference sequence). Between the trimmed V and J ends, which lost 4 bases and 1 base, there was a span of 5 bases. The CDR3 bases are TGTGCCAGCAGCCCGACTTCTGGGGCCAACGTCCTGACTTTC. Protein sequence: CASSPTSGANVLTF.

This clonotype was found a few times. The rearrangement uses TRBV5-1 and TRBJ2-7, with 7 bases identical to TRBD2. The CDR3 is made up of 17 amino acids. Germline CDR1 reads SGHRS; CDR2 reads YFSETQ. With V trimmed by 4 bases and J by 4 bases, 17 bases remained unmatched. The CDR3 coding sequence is TGCGCCAGCAGCCTACAACCCGGGGCGGGAGTGGCTTACGAGCAGTACTTC. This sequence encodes CASSLQPGAGVAYEQYF.

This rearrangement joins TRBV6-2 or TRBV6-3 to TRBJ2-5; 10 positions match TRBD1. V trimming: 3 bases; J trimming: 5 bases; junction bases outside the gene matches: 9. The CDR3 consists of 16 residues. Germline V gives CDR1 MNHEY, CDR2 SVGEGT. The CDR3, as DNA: TGTGCCAGCAGTTATGTACGACAGGGGGCGAGGGAGACCCAGTACTTC. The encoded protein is CASSYVRQGARETQYF.

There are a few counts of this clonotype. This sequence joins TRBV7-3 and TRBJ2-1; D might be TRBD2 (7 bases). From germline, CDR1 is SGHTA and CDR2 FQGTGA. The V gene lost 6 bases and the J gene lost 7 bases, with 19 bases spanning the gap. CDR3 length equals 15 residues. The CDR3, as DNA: TGTGCCAGCAGGGACAGCCTGACGGGAGGAAATGAGCAGTTCTTC. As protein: CASRDSLTGGNEQFF.

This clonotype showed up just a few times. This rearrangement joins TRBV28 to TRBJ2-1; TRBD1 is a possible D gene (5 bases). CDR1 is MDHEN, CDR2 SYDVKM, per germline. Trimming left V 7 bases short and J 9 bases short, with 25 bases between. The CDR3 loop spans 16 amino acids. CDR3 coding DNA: TGTGCCAGCACCCTGCCATCGACAGTGCCTCCTGGTGAGCAGTTCTTC. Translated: CASTLPSTVPPGEQFF. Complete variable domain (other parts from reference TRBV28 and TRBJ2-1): DVKVTQSSRYLVKRTGEKVFLECVQDMDHENMFWYRQDPGLGLRLIYFSYDVKMKEKGDIPEGYSVSREKKERFSLILESASTNQTSMYLCASTLPSTVPPGEQFFGPGTRLTVL.

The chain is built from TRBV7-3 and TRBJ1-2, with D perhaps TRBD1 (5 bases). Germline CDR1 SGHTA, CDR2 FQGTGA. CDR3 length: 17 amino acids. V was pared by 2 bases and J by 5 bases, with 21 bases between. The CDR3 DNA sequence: TGTGCCAGCAGCTTATCAGGGAGCCGCTCCGGGGGGTATGGCTACACCTTC. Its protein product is CASSLSGSRSGGYGYTF.

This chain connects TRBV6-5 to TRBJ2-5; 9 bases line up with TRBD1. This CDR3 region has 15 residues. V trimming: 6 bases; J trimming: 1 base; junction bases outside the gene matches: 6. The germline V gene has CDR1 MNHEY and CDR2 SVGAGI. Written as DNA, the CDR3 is TGTGCCAGCAGAGGGACAGGGATGGGCCAAGAGACCCAGTACTTC. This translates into CASRGTGMGQETQYF.

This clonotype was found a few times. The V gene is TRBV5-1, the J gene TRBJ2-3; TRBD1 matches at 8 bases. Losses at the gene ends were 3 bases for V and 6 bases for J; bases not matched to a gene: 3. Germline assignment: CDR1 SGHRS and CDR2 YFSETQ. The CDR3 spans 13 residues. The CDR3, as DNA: TGCGCCAGCAGCTGGACAGGGAGGGATACGCAGTATTTT. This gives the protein CASSWTGRDTQYF.

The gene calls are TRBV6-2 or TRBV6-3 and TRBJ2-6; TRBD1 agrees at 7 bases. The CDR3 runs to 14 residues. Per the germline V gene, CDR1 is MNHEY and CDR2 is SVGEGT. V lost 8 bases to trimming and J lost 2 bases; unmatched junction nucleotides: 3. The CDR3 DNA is TGTGCCAGCGAAACAGGGGCTGGGGCCAACGTCCTGACTTTC. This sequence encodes CASETGAGANVLTF.